This is a list of T cell receptor beta chains from one sample in a study of early stage breast cancer tumors. Sequencing was performed with immunoSEQ multiplex PCR; in TCRdb, only in-frame clones are kept and a portion is missing. The sample has about 69,000 clones, more than 70% seen once. The specimen was blood. These receptors all come from a person in their 40s with breast cancer. Each CDR3 is given with its conserved first and last residue. The D gene is left open where the match is weak. The listing skips clone size in some rows; elsewhere it reads once, few, many or a size class.

>TRBV9|TRBJ1-1|TRBD1|NA
TGTGCCAGCAGCTCCTCAAGGGGGCCCACTGAAGCTTTCTTT
CASSSSRGPTEAFF
>TRBV29-1|TRBJ1-1|NA|NA
TGCAGCGTTGATACGGGTTACACTGAAGCTTTCTTT
CSVDTGYTEAFF
>TRBV18|TRBJ2-7|NA|NA
TGTGCCAGCTCCCAATTACAGATATACGAGCAGTACTTC
CASSQLQIYEQYF
>TRBV7-9|TRBJ1-2|NA|NA
TGTGCCAGCAGCTTAGAGGGCAACAGATATGGCTACACCTTC
CASSLEGNRYGYTF
>TRBV9|TRBJ2-6|NA|NA
TGTGCCAGCAGCGTAGAGGGCGGAGGGGCCAACGTCCTGACTTTC
CASSVEGGGANVLTF
>TRBV6-1|TRBJ1-2|NA|once
TGTGCCAGCAGTGAAGCGATGGGGATCTGGGGCTACACCTTC
CASSEAMGIWGYTF
>TRBV11-3|TRBJ2-7|NA|NA
TGTGCCAGCAGCTTAGGTGGGGCCAACGAGCAGTACTTC
CASSLGGANEQYF
>TRBV7-9|TRBJ1-3|TRBD1|NA
TGTGCCAGCAGCGCAGGGACAGGGAACGGAAACACCATATATTTT
CASSAGTGNGNTIYF
>TRBV14|TRBJ2-1|NA|few
TGTGCCAGCAGCCAAGTCGCCCAGCCAGCGTACAATGAGCAGTTCTTC
CASSQVAQPAYNEQFF
>TRBV6-1|TRBJ2-7|TRBD2|NA
TGTGCCAGCAGATCGCAGGGGAAGCTAGCGGGGGAGCAGTACTTC
CASRSQGKLAGEQYF
>TRBV19|TRBJ2-7|NA|few
TGTGCCAGTAGTACAGGGGCCGGTCGGTGGTACTTC
CASSTGAGRWYF
>TRBV5-6|TRBJ2-2|NA|NA
TGTGCCAGCAGCCTAGCGCCCGGGGAGCTGTTTTTT
CASSLAPGELFF
>TRBV28|TRBJ2-1|TRBD2|NA
TGTGCCTACGCGTCACTAGCGGCCAATGAGCAGTTCTTC
CAYASLAANEQFF
>TRBV25-1|TRBJ1-2|NA|NA
TGTGCCAGCAGTGTCGGGATGGACTATGGCTACACCTTC
CASSVGMDYGYTF
>TRBV19|TRBJ2-1|NA|NA
TGTGCCAGTAGCCTTTTTGAAGACAATGAGCAGTTCTTC
CASSLFEDNEQFF
>TRBV4-2|TRBJ2-7|TRBD2|NA
TGTGCCAGCAGCCGCACTAGCGGGGGCTCCTACGAGCAGTACTTC
CASSRTSGGSYEQYF